This T cell receptor beta chain was identified in a study of PD-1 blockade in classical Hodgkin lymphoma. This clone was recorded only once. This CDR3 comprises 13 residues. V was trimmed by 0 bases and J by 1 base, leaving 4 bases between them. The V gene's germline CDR1 is SGHNT and CDR2 YYREEE (reference sequence). Time point given: newly diagnosed, previously untreated cHL patient sample. TCRdb's table, derived via immunoSEQ multiplex PCR, lists solely in-frame clones and lacks some. The sample has tens of thousands of clones, about 93% seen once. The sample comprised peripheral blood mononuclear cells (PBMCs). The rearrangement joins TRBV5-4 to TRBJ1-1; D is unresolved. This clonotype was sampled from a human donor with classical Hodgkin lymphoma. In DNA, the CDR3 is TGTGCCAGCAGCTTGGACAGGAACACTGAAGCTTTCTTT. Protein sequence: CASSLDRNTEAFF.